The 3 T cell receptor beta chains given below trace back to one sample, sequenced in a study of T-cell memory formation after mild COVID-19. TCRdb re-called the 5' RACE reads through MiXCR, storing one row per CDR3 protein. The repertoire has 250,000 or so distinct CDR3 sequences, more than 15% of them found once; the top ten carry under 30%. Sequencing input: PBMCs or a T cell subset sorted from them (not recorded which). The receptors were sampled from a young man who had mild COVID-19 (a few samples of this study predate the infection). Cell type and time point are not known.

The table lists this clonotype with many counts. This chain links TRBV7-6 with TRBJ2-5, with 10 bases that match TRBD1. Germline CDR1 is SGHVS and CDR2 is FNYEAQ. The CDR3 runs to 17 residues. Germline trimming cut 5 bases from V and 5 bases from J; bases unmatched to any gene: 14. CDR3 in DNA: TGTGCCAGCAGCCCATACTCCGGGACAGGGGTTGGGGAGACCCAGTACTTC. It is translated as CASSPYSGTGVGETQYF.

Only a few counts were recorded for this clonotype. The chain combines TRBV18 with TRBJ1-1, with D hard to call. The CDR3 totals 15 residues. The ends were cut back, 6 bases at V and 0 bases at J, with 14 bases in the middle. Germline CDR1 reads KGHSH; CDR2 reads LQKENI. This CDR3 reads CASSPRQRLNTEAFF. Here the CDR3 DNA reads TGTGCCAGCTCGCCCCGGCAAAGATTGAACACTGAAGCTTTCTTT.

V is TRBV20-1 and J is TRBJ2-7; TRBD1 aligns across 10 bases. CDR3 length equals 15 residues. Losses at the gene ends were 6 bases for V and 5 bases for J; bases not matched to a gene: 13. Germline CDR1 reads DFQATT; CDR2 reads SNEGSKA (reference sequence). The CDR3 DNA reads TGCAGTGCCGCTAGGTGGGGACAGGGGATCAACGAGCAGTACTTC. The encoded protein is CSAARWGQGINEQYF.